The 10 T cell receptor beta chains presented below share a single source sample, sequenced in a study of blood T cell repertoires in COVID-19. Measured with immunoSEQ multiplex PCR; TCRdb has only the in-frame clones, and not every one. The sample contains about 100,000 clones, around four fifths of which appear only once. Sequenced sample: peripheral blood. These receptors originate from a man in his 70s with active or convalescent COVID-19.

V is TRBV2 and J is TRBJ2-3; 10 positions match TRBD2. Unmatched junction bases numbered 3, after V lost 3 bases and J lost 6 bases. Per the germline V gene, CDR1 is SNHLY and CDR2 is FYNNEI. The CDR3 has 14 residues. In nucleotides, the CDR3 is TGTGCCAGCAGTGATCTAGCGGGGGAGGATACGCAGTATTTT. Its protein is CASSDLAGEDTQYF.

The V call is TRBV5-1, the J call TRBJ2-2, with D perhaps matching TRBD2 (6 bases). The V gene's germline CDR1 is SGHRS and CDR2 YFSETQ. The CDR3 loop spans 15 amino acids. Deletions cut 4 bases from V and 5 bases from J, with 15 bases between. DNA for the CDR3: TGCGCCAGCAGCCCTGGAGGGGCCGGGACCGGGGAGCTGTTTTTT. Its translation: CASSPGGAGTGELFF.

The chain is built from TRBV27 and TRBJ2-7; 7 nucleotides match TRBD2. The CDR3 is 14 residues long. CDR1 MNHEY and CDR2 SMNVEV come from the germline V gene (reference sequence). The V segment lost 4 bases and the J segment 5 bases; nucleotides outside the gene matches: 8. The CDR3 spells CASSWVLAHDEQYF. The CDR3 bases are TGTGCCAGCAGTTGGGTACTAGCGCATGACGAGCAGTACTTC.

The chain couples TRBV5-5 to TRBJ2-1; 9 nucleotides align to TRBD1. The CDR3 runs to 15 residues. V lost 5 bases, J lost 9 bases, and 12 bases stayed unmatched. Germline loops: CDR1 SGHKS, CDR2 YYEKEE (reference sequence). The CDR3 bases are TGTGCCAGCAGGCGACCGGGACAGGGCCTGGGTGAGCAGTTCTTC. It specifies CASRRPGQGLGEQFF.

The chain uses TRBV28 and TRBJ1-6, with a tentative D call TRBD1 (5 bases). The CDR3 is 11 amino acids. V was clipped by 6 bases and J by 11 bases, with 8 bases between them. Germline V gives CDR1 MDHEN, CDR2 SYDVKM. The CDR3 region is CASSTRAPLHF. In nucleotides, the CDR3 is TGTGCCAGCAGCACCAGGGCACCCCTCCACTTT.

The chain employs TRBV3-1 (or the pseudogene TRBV3-2) and TRBJ1-2, with a tentative D call TRBD1 (6 bases). This CDR3 is 13 amino acids long. Trimming shortened V by 4 bases and J by 4 bases, and 10 bases separated the two germline ends. Germline V CDR1 and CDR2: LGHDT, YNNKEL (reference sequence). CDR3 amino acids: CASSRGQLYGYTF. Written as DNA, the CDR3 is TGTGCCAGCAGCCGTGGACAGCTCTATGGCTACACCTTC.

The V and J genes are TRBV20-1 and TRBJ2-3; D remains ambiguous. Germline V gene data show CDR1 as DFQATT and CDR2 as SNEGSKA (reference sequence). V gave up 3 bases and J gave up 2 bases, with 9 bases separating them. The CDR3 contains 13 residues. The CDR3 protein is CSASVPFTDTQYF. The CDR3 DNA follows: TGCAGTGCTAGTGTCCCGTTCACAGATACGCAGTATTTT.

This clone was seen more than once but under ten times. This CDR3 reads CASSQDVDRGNEQFF. CDR3 coding DNA: TGCGCCAGCAGCCAAGACGTAGACAGGGGGAATGAGCAGTTCTTC. V and J are TRBV4-3 and TRBJ2-1; 9 nucleotides line up with TRBD1. V was clipped by 0 bases and J by 7 bases; unmatched bases: 4. Per the germline V gene, CDR1 is LGHNA and CDR2 is YSLEER. This CDR3 contains 15 residues.

The gene calls are TRBV10-3 and TRBJ2-1; 7 bases are a match to TRBD1. V lost 5 bases, J lost 0 bases, and 4 bases stayed unmatched. Germline V CDR1 and CDR2: ENHRY, SYGVKD. This CDR3 has 15 residues. CDR3 nucleotide sequence: TGTGCCATCAGTAACAGGGGAAGCTCCTACAATGAGCAGTTCTTC. It specifies CAISNRGSSYNEQFF.

This clone was seen once. The rearrangement uses TRBV21-1 and TRBJ1-5; the table gives TRBD1 as D, unverified against the DNA. TRBV21-1 is assigned pseudogene status. This CDR3 region has 16 residues. As DNA, the CDR3 is TGTGCCAGCAGCAACTCTGACAGGGGGCTACTTCAGCCCCAGCATTTT. This codes for CASSNSDRGLLQPQHF.